This entry is about one T cell receptor (beta chain). Its antigen is currently unknown. The data are from a study of OX40 agonist ivuxolimab in advanced cancers. Here immunoSEQ multiplex PCR was the method, and the copy in TCRdb shows in-frame clones only, minus some. The sample lists 70,000 or so clones; approximately 90% were seen once. Study conclusions and caveats: Clonal expansion was seen in CD4+ and CD8+ blood T cells by week 6 at 0.1 to 3.0 mg/kg.

The V gene's germline CDR1 is SGHDN and CDR2 FVKESK. V shed 0 bases, J shed 6 bases, and the junction held 7 bases outside the gene matches. The length of the CDR3 is 16 residues. Blood got drawn at baseline, again on cycle 4 day 1, and then on cycle 7 day 1. The sequence came from an adult with an advanced solid tumor such as melanoma, head and neck, liver or kidney cancer. The J gene is TRBJ2-5, the V gene TRBV14; 10 bases fit TRBD2. The input for sequencing was CD4+ or CD8+ T cells sorted from blood, taken in a trial of the OX40 agonist ivuxolimab. The CDR3 DNA reads as TGTGCCAGCAGCCAAGATCACAGCGGGAGGGCCAAGACCCAGTACTTC. Translation: CASSQDHSGRAKTQYF. Full variable domain (missing parts from reference TRBV14 and TRBJ2-5): EAGVTQFPSHSVIEKGQTVTLRCDPISGHDNLYWYRRVMGKEIKFLLHFVKESKQDESGMPNNRFLAERTGGTYSTLKVQPAELEDSGVYFCASSQDHSGRAKTQYFGPGTRLLVL.